This passage covers 20 T cell receptor beta chains from one sample sequenced in a study of blood T cell repertoires in COVID-19. Sequencing was performed with immunoSEQ multiplex PCR; in TCRdb, only in-frame clones are kept and a portion is missing. The table records fewer than 110,000 clones, around 90% of them present only once. Specimen: peripheral blood. The receptors originated from a woman aged 55-69 years with acute or convalescent COVID-19.

The rearrangement uses TRBV6-1 and TRBJ1-6; D unresolved. CDR1 MNHNS and CDR2 SASEGT come from the germline V gene. V shed 0 bases and J shed 8 bases, with 5 bases lying between them. The CDR3 is 13 amino acids. The CDR3 coding sequence is TGTGCCAGCAGTGAAGCTACAGATTCACCCCTCCACTTT. Protein: CASSEATDSPLHF.

This clone has only a few counts. Germline and junction disagree at one end, which may indicate a read error. The chain links TRBV14 to TRBJ1-2, with no clear D. CDR1 is SGHDN and CDR2 is FVKESK in the germline V gene. CDR3 size: 11 residues. The chain's CDR3 is CASSQVGQVDF. The CDR3 DNA follows: TGTGCCAGCAGCCAAGTCGGCCAGGTGGACTTC.

This chain uses TRBV2 with TRBJ1-1, with D tentatively TRBD1 (5 bases). Germline assignment: CDR1 SNHLY and CDR2 FYNNEI. The V end lost 6 bases, the J end lost 5 bases, and 19 bases lay between the germline ends. The CDR3 loop spans 15 amino acids. CDR3: CASSQKPGGYTEAFF. The CDR3 DNA sequence: TGTGCCAGCAGCCAAAAGCCCGGGGGATATACTGAAGCTTTCTTT.

The chain joins TRBV18 to TRBJ2-6; tentatively, D is TRBD2 (6 bases). Germline loops: CDR1 KGHSH, CDR2 LQKENI. Deletions cut 3 bases from V and 10 bases from J, with 10 bases between. The CDR3 spans 13 residues. CDR3 sequence (DNA): TGTGCCAGCTCACCGTCGGGAGCTAACGTCCTGACTTTC. Its translation: CASSPSGANVLTF.

V usage is TRBV6-5 and J usage is TRBJ1-4; TRBD1 matches at 8 bases. V gave up 0 bases and J gave up 8 bases; unmatched junction bases: 8. CDR3 length: 16 amino acids. Germline V CDR1 and CDR2: MNHEY, SVGAGI. Here the CDR3 reads CASSYSTGGRSEKLFF. CDR3 in DNA: TGTGCCAGCAGTTACTCTACAGGGGGAAGAAGCGAAAAACTGTTTTTT.

The CDR3 DNA is TGTGCCAGCCTTAAAGGGGGCACAGATACGCAGTATTTT. It yields the protein CASLKGGTDTQYF. The rearrangement uses TRBV7-9 and TRBJ2-3; possible D gene TRBD1, 5 bases. The germline V gene encodes CDR1 SEHNR and CDR2 FQNEAQ (reference sequence). The CDR3 is made up of 13 amino acids. The V end was cut by 8 bases, the J end by 1 base, with 10 bases between.

The rearrangement uses TRBV5-1 and TRBJ1-1, with D maybe TRBD1 (5 bases). Germline CDR1 and CDR2: SGHRS and YFSETQ. This CDR3 has 17 amino acids. V dropped 1 base and J dropped 4 bases, with 20 bases sitting between them. The CDR3 DNA reads TGCGCCAGCAGCTTGCTGGGACTTAGTGTCGGTGCCACTGAAGCTTTCTTT. Its protein is CASSLLGLSVGATEAFF. The variable domain in full, completed from reference TRBV5-1 and TRBJ1-1, reads KAGVTQTPRYLIKTRGQQVTLSCSPISGHRSVSWYQQTPGQGLQFLFEYFSETQRNKGNFPGRFSGRQFSNSRSEMNVSTLELGDSALYLCASSLLGLSVGATEAFFGQGTRLTVV.

The chain recombines TRBV4-2 with TRBJ2-2; the D gene is possibly TRBD1 (5 bases). V lost 1 base and J 3 bases, leaving 9 bases between the germline ends. This CDR3 has 15 residues. Germline CDR1 reads LGHNA; CDR2 reads YNFKEQ. CDR3 sequence: CASSQGRRDTGELFF. The CDR3 coding sequence is TGTGCCAGCAGCCAAGGCCGCAGGGACACCGGGGAGCTGTTTTTT.

V gene TRBV5-1 combines with J gene TRBJ1-2; D unclear. V dropped 0 bases and J dropped 3 bases, with 6 bases sitting between them. Germline CDR1 SGHRS, CDR2 YFSETQ. The CDR3 extends over 13 amino acids. The CDR3 DNA follows: TGCGCCAGCAGCTTGGCCGCGGACTATGGCTACACCTTC. Its protein product is CASSLAADYGYTF.

The V call is TRBV10-1, the J call TRBJ2-7; D remains unclear. V lost 1 base, J lost 0 bases, and 7 bases lay in between. The CDR3 has 14 residues. CDR1 and CDR2 (germline): WNHNN, SYGVQD (reference sequence). CDR3 amino acids: CASSEFIGSYEQYF. The DNA for the CDR3 is TGCGCCAGCAGTGAGTTTATCGGCTCCTACGAGCAGTACTTC.

This chain uses TRBV28 with TRBJ2-3; D call uncertain. CDR3 length: 15 amino acids. CDR1 and CDR2 (germline): MDHEN, SYDVKM. Trimming removed 4 bases at V and 2 bases at J, with 13 bases between. The CDR3 region is CASSSAGFNTDTQYF. CDR3 nucleotide sequence: TGTGCCAGCAGTTCGGCCGGGTTCAACACAGATACGCAGTATTTT.

This clone was found a few times. The chain uses TRBV5-6 and TRBJ2-5; TRBD1 matches 10 bases. The germline gives CDR1 SGHDT, CDR2 YYEEEE. CDR3 length equals 15 residues. With V trimmed by 6 bases and J by 2 bases, 7 bases remained unmatched. Here the CDR3 reads CASISLDRGQETQYF. CDR3 in DNA: TGTGCCAGCATTTCCTTGGACAGGGGGCAAGAGACCCAGTACTTC.

The chain has TRBV4-1 and TRBJ2-1; 8 bases map to TRBD2. Germline V gives CDR1 MGHRA, CDR2 YSYEKL. The V gene end was trimmed by 4 bases and the J gene end by 0 bases; junction bases not matched to a gene: 17. This CDR3 is built from 20 residues. The CDR3 nucleotides are TGCGCCAGCAGCCTCAGGACTAGCCCAGAGTATGAGGTCTCCTACAATGAGCAGTTCTTC. Translated: CASSLRTSPEYEVSYNEQFF.

This chain links TRBV3-1 (or the pseudogene TRBV3-2) with TRBJ1-3; D not resolved. The CDR3 is made up of 15 amino acids. Germline V lookup: CDR1 LGHDT, CDR2 YNNKEL (reference sequence). V lost 6 bases and J 0 bases, leaving 12 bases between the germline ends. The CDR3 coding sequence is TGTGCCAGCAGGGGAGACGCGAGCTCTGGAAACACCATATATTTT. Its translation: CASRGDASSGNTIYF.

The J gene is TRBJ2-3, the V gene TRBV7-6; 7 bases agree with TRBD1. The germline V gene encodes CDR1 SGHVS and CDR2 FNYEAQ. This CDR3 is built from 17 residues. With 5 bases clipped from V and 4 bases from J, the junction kept 15 bases outside the gene matches. The CDR3 protein is CASSPGPAGGFSDTQYF. CDR3 nucleotides: TGTGCCAGCAGCCCTGGGCCGGCAGGGGGATTCTCAGATACGCAGTATTTT.

This clone showed up just a few times. The chain uses TRBV4-1 and TRBJ1-2; a possible D gene is TRBD1 (6 bases). In germline, CDR1 is MGHRA, CDR2 YSYEKL. The CDR3 contains 13 residues. Trimming removed 4 bases at V and 8 bases at J, with 14 bases between. This CDR3 reads CASSLRPGDGYTF. In DNA, the CDR3 is TGCGCCAGCAGCCTTCGTCCAGGGGACGGCTACACCTTC.

This rearrangement joins TRBV4-1 to TRBJ2-1; 7 bases map to TRBD2. The CDR3 consists of 16 residues. Germline V gives CDR1 MGHRA, CDR2 YSYEKL. The J segment lost 5 bases and the V segment lost 2 bases, leaving 9 bases of the junction unmatched. The CDR3 DNA follows: TGCGCCAGCAGCCAATCGGGCGGGAGTGGAGACAATGAGCAGTTCTTC. It specifies CASSQSGGSGDNEQFF.

This chain joins TRBV6-5 and TRBJ1-5, with TRBD1 matching over 9 bases. V was clipped by 5 bases and J by 6 bases; unmatched bases: 8. The germline CDR1 and CDR2 sequences are MNHEY and SVGAGI. The CDR3 has 15 amino acids. This chain's CDR3 is CASSQDRGPRQPQHF. CDR3 coding DNA: TGTGCCAGCAGTCAGGACAGGGGACCCCGTCAGCCCCAGCATTTT.

The chain uses TRBV27 and TRBJ2-1; TRBD2 matches 14 bases. This CDR3 has 19 amino acids. Germline V gene lookup returns CDR1 MNHEY and CDR2 SMNVEV (reference sequence). J gave up 4 bases and V 1 base, and 9 bases lay outside the gene matches. CDR3 residues: CASSLLGLAGERGYNEQFF. The CDR3, as DNA: TGTGCCAGCAGTTTATTGGGACTAGCGGGAGAGAGGGGTTACAATGAGCAGTTCTTC.

The chain joins TRBV5-1 to TRBJ2-2; TRBD2 matches 10 bases. V was pared by 3 bases and J by 2 bases, with 13 bases of the junction left unmatched. Germline loops: CDR1 SGHRS, CDR2 YFSETQ. The CDR3 consists of 19 residues. CDR3 sequence (DNA): TGCGCCAGCAGCTCCCAGCCTCTAGCGGGAGTAAGTAACACCGGGGAGCTGTTTTTT. The encoded protein is CASSSQPLAGVSNTGELFF.